This TCR beta chain came from a study of cytomegalovirus exposure and HLA in healthy donors. Study context: Samples from HLA-typed donors yielded 65 million to 90 million unique TCRs in an early data release.

The PCR ran on 60 Vbeta and 13 Jbeta primers. Generated by immunoSEQ multiplex PCR, the TCRdb table keeps only in-frame clones and is missing some. The data contain approximately 160,000 clones, 82% of them singletons. The germline V gene encodes CDR1 SQVTM and CDR2 ANQGSEA. Trimming removed 7 bases from V and 6 bases from J, with 15 bases in between. The CDR3 covers 12 residues. The J gene is TRBJ1-1, the V gene TRBV29-1, with D possibly TRBD1 on 6 matching bases. The clonotype was recovered from a girl aged 10-17 years in good health and CMV-seropositive. Sequences were obtained from PBMCs. CDR3 nucleotide sequence: TGCAGCGCCAACACAGGGCTCCCTGAAGCTTTCTTT. This codes for CSANTGLPEAFF.